The 18 T cell receptor beta chains below were found in one sample sequenced in a study of blood T cell repertoires in COVID-19. Generated by immunoSEQ multiplex PCR, the TCRdb table keeps only in-frame clones and is missing some. Among around 100,000 clones listed, around 90% were seen once. Sequenced input: peripheral blood. These receptors were obtained from a man between 18 and 29 years old with COVID-19, enrolled during active disease.

This clone was seen once. This chain connects TRBV28 to TRBJ1-5; D ambiguous. CDR1 and CDR2 from the germline V gene are MDHEN and SYDVKM. The CDR3 spans 15 residues. V lost 1 base, J lost 1 base, and 8 bases lay in between. This CDR3 reads CASSLSSGSNQPQHF. The CDR3 nucleotides read TGTGCCAGCAGTTTATCGTCGGGGAGCAATCAGCCCCAGCATTTT.

The chain uses TRBV5-5 and TRBJ2-7, with 7 positions matching TRBD2. The V segment lost 0 bases and the J segment 6 bases; nucleotides outside the gene matches: 6. Germline-derived CDR1 and CDR2 are SGHKS and YYEKEE (reference sequence). The CDR3 is 14 amino acids. The CDR3 sequence: CASSLGEGFSEQYF. CDR3 bases: TGTGCCAGCAGCTTGGGGGAGGGATTCAGCGAGCAGTACTTC.

This chain uses TRBV6-6 with TRBJ1-5, with TRBD1 matching 7 bases. The CDR3 consists of 16 residues. The V and J ends lost 2 bases and 0 bases, in that order; junction bases with no gene match: 4. CDR1 and CDR2 from the germline V gene are MNHNY and SVGAGI (reference sequence). The CDR3 loop is CASSYIGTDSNQPQHF. The CDR3 coding sequence is TGTGCCAGCAGTTACATAGGGACAGATAGCAATCAGCCCCAGCATTTT.

This CDR3 is CASSTSNEQFF. For the CDR3, the DNA is TGTGCCAGTAGTACCTCCAATGAGCAGTTCTTC. The rearrangement links TRBV19 to TRBJ2-1; D is undetermined. The CDR3 is 11 residues long. V lost 4 bases and J lost 6, with 4 bases in between. Germline V gene lookup returns CDR1 LNHDA and CDR2 SQIVND (reference sequence).

The rearrangement joins TRBV3-1 (or the pseudogene TRBV3-2) to TRBJ2-7, with TRBD2 identical over 8 bases. Germline assignment: CDR1 LGHDT and CDR2 YNNKEL (reference sequence). The J segment lost 3 bases and the V segment lost 0 bases, leaving 10 bases of the junction unmatched. The CDR3 has 17 amino acids. CDR3 DNA: TGTGCCAGCAGCCAAGATTTGTACGGGAGGGCCCGCTACGAGCAGTACTTC. Amino acid sequence: CASSQDLYGRARYEQYF.

The chain uses TRBV24-1 and TRBJ2-7, with D uncertain. The CDR3 contains 14 residues. CDR1 and CDR2 (germline): KGHDR, SFDVKD. V was clipped by 6 bases and J by 1 base, with 12 bases between them. CDR3 protein: CATSQWPRSYEQYF. The CDR3 bases are TGTGCCACCAGTCAATGGCCCCGTTCCTACGAGCAGTACTTC.

Concerning this clone: A read error may produce the germline difference seen at one junction end. V gene TRBV29-1 combines with J gene TRBJ1-4; 7 positions agree with TRBD1. This CDR3 is 17 amino acids long. From germline, CDR1 is SQVTM and CDR2 ANQGSEA. CDR3 sequence: CSVDRQGGLLHNEKLLF. The CDR3 DNA follows: TGCAGCGTTGACCGGCAGGGGGGACTCCTCCATAATGAAAAACTGCTTTTT.

The chain is built from TRBV15 and TRBJ2-3; D might be TRBD2 (5 bases). V was pared by 8 bases and J by 0 bases, with 9 bases between. Germline V gene data show CDR1 as LNHNV and CDR2 as YYDKDF (reference sequence). The CDR3 is 13 amino acids. Here the CDR3 DNA reads TGTGCCACCGGAGAGGGAAGCACAGATACGCAGTATTTT. Its translation is CATGEGSTDTQYF. Drawing the rest from reference TRBV15 and TRBJ2-3, the complete variable domain is DAMVIQNPRYQVTQFGKPVTLSCSQTLNHNVMYWYQQKSSQAPKLLFHYYDKDFNNEADTPDNFQSRRPNTSFCFLDIRSPGLGDTAMYLCATGEGSTDTQYFGPGTRLTVL.

Remarks on this clone: The junction does not match germline at one end; this may be a read error. V usage is TRBV5-1 and J usage is TRBJ2-7; the match to TRBD1 covers 8 bases. The CDR3 runs 13 residues. Germline V gene sequence: CDR1 SGHRS, CDR2 YFSETQ. CDR3: CASSFDAGGYQFF. The DNA for the CDR3 is TGCGCCAGCAGCTTTGACGCAGGGGGCTACCAATTTTTC.

The gene calls are TRBV27 and TRBJ2-5; D is unresolved. The CDR3 covers 17 residues. Germline values: CDR1 MNHEY, CDR2 SMNVEV (reference sequence). V dropped 7 bases and J dropped 5 bases, with 26 bases sitting between them. In nucleotides, the CDR3 is TGTGCCAGCACTCCAAGCGCTTACCCTATCCCCCGGGAGACCCAGTACTTC. Translation: CASTPSAYPIPRETQYF.

This chain connects TRBV6-5 to TRBJ1-1; 9 nucleotides line up with TRBD1. J was trimmed by 1 base and V by 2 bases; bases with no gene match: 5. Germline loops: CDR1 MNHEY, CDR2 SVGAGI. This CDR3 contains 16 residues. The CDR3 is CASSYKRDRANTEAFF. CDR3 nucleotide sequence: TGTGCCAGCAGTTACAAACGGGACAGGGCGAACACTGAAGCTTTCTTT.

This chain uses TRBV6-5 with TRBJ1-1, with D maybe TRBD1 (6 bases). The germline CDR1 and CDR2 sequences are MNHEY and SVGAGI. This CDR3 is built from 13 residues. The V and J ends lost 6 bases and 3 bases respectively, with 11 bases between them. CDR3 nucleotide sequence: TGTGCCAGCAGCCCAGGACAGTACACTGAAGCTTTCTTT. Its translation: CASSPGQYTEAFF.

This chain connects TRBV7-2 to TRBJ1-2; the D is unclear. This CDR3 is built from 15 residues. The germline gives CDR1 SGHTA, CDR2 FQGNSA. V lost 1 base, J lost 3 bases, and 12 bases lay in between. The CDR3 is CASSLVGGGDYGYTF. DNA for the CDR3: TGTGCCAGCAGCTTAGTAGGCGGCGGGGACTATGGCTACACCTTC.

The chain uses TRBV27 and TRBJ2-2; 7 positions agree with TRBD2. The CDR3 spans 14 residues. V gave up 4 bases and J gave up 3 bases; unmatched junction bases: 2. In germline, CDR1 is MNHEY, CDR2 SMNVEV (reference sequence). CDR3 coding DNA: TGTGCCAGCAGTTCCCGGGGGGACACCGGGGAGCTGTTTTTT. Protein sequence: CASSSRGDTGELFF.

The rearrangement links TRBV20-1 to TRBJ1-2; weak D call: TRBD1 (5 bases). This CDR3 has 11 amino acids. Germline V lookup: CDR1 DFQATT, CDR2 SNEGSKA (reference sequence). Trimming took 3 bases from V and 10 from J, leaving 12 bases between them. CDR3 residues: CSARPTGAYTF. The CDR3 DNA is TGCAGTGCTAGGCCGACTGGGGCCTACACCTTC.

The V gene is TRBV24-1, the J gene TRBJ2-3; the match to TRBD2 covers 10 bases. With V trimmed by 1 base and J by 6 bases, 6 bases remained unmatched. The length of the CDR3 is 16 residues. The germline gives CDR1 KGHDR, CDR2 SFDVKD. The CDR3: CATSDLSGRAKDTQYF. The CDR3 nucleotides read TGTGCCACCAGTGATTTAAGCGGGAGGGCCAAGGATACGCAGTATTTT.

The V gene is TRBV19, the J gene TRBJ2-2, with 10 bases lining up with TRBD1. The CDR3 length is 13 residues. The germline V gene has CDR1 LNHDA and CDR2 SQIVND (reference sequence). Trimming at V came to 7 bases and at J to 6 bases, leaving 2 bases not matched to a gene. This CDR3 is CASIGTGAGELFF. The CDR3 DNA reads as TGTGCCAGTATAGGGACAGGGGCCGGGGAGCTGTTTTTT.

This clone was detected only once. The chain combines TRBV7-2 with TRBJ1-6, with D unresolved. There are 16 residues in the CDR3. The germline V gene has CDR1 SGHTA and CDR2 FQGNSA. The V and J ends lost 3 bases and 0 bases respectively, with 9 bases between them. The CDR3 DNA is TGTGCCAGCAGCTTTCAGAGGAGCTCCTATAATTCACCCCTCCACTTT. Protein: CASSFQRSSYNSPLHF. The full variable domain, its missing parts supplied by reference TRBV7-2 and TRBJ1-6, is GAGVSQSPSNKVTEKGKDVELRCDPISGHTALYWYRQSLGQGLEFLIYFQGNSAPDKSGLPSDRFSAERTGGSVSTLTIQRTQQEDSAVYLCASSFQRSSYNSPLHFGNGTRLTVT.